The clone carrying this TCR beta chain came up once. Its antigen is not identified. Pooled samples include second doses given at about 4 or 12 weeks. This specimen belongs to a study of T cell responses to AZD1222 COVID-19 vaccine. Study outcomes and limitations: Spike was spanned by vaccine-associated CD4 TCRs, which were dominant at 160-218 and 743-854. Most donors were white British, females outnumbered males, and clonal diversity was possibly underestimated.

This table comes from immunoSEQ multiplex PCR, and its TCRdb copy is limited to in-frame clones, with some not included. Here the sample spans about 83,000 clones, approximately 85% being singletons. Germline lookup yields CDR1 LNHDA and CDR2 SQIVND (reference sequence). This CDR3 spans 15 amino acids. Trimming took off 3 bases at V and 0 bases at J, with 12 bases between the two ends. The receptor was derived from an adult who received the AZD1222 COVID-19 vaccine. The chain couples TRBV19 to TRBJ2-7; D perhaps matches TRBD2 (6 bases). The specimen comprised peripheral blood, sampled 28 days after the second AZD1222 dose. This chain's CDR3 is CASSISGDSSYEQYF. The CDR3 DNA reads TGTGCCAGTAGTATTTCGGGGGATTCCTCCTACGAGCAGTACTTC.